This record looks at one TCR beta chain sequence and its context. No antigen is known for it. Base qualities are not provided; no much larger clone lies one nucleotide away. The sample belongs to a study of cytomegalovirus exposure and HLA in healthy donors (dated by TCRdb to about 2017). Describing the broader study: According to an earlier analysis of several hundred of the donors, some 180 million T cells yielded roughly 110 million unique TCR beta sequences and about 300 Gb of sequence data. Among the roughly 410 genotyped donors, about 85% belonged to the genetic ancestry cluster associated with self-reported Caucasian donors. The number of typed donors differed by locus: 629-630 for A, B, C, DRB1 and DQB1; 522 for DQA1; around 610 for DPA1; and around 490 for DPB1. Every repertoire in the discovery cohort had been generated on one and the same sequencing platform. Roughly 310 gigabases of sequencing data and tens of millions of unique TCR sequences were included in an early release covering about 700 HLA-typed donors. Both class I and class II loci were covered by HLA typing, at four-digit resolution. To decide whether each TCR beta V gene segment behaved as functional or pseudogenic, an earlier analysis of some 540 of the donors relied on high-throughput TCR beta sequencing. The study aimed to test whether signatures of past pathogen exposure could be identified by cataloging public T cell receptors. High-throughput TCR immunosequencing, statistical association of individual TCRs with disease status, and machine learning were combined to predict cytomegalovirus infection status. Rather than drawing on any new phenotypic data, the later analysis identified candidate immune exposures from TCR beta sequences and the way those sequences occurred across donors. Besides the first cohort of 666 subjects, a separate validation cohort made up of 120 or so different subjects was used. Several DR-DQ haplotypes were treated as single units for association and clustering because of strong linkage in the cohort. Among 398 genotyped donors of the cohort, an average of approximately 250,000 unique TCR beta nucleotide sequences were sequenced per donor, roughly 20% of them non-productive. In a later analysis, previously published TCR beta repertoires from 666 donors were re-analyzed and high-resolution HLA genotyping was added so that TCR occurrence patterns could be studied. The T cell repertoires of about 700 subjects were profiled by immunosequencing and related to cytomegalovirus serostatus. Alongside the repertoire data, information on donor age, sex, ethnicity and CMV serostatus was compiled. In a later genetic analysis, genome-wide SNP genotypes for about 65% of the roughly 700 donors were used, and that subset was treated as a discovery cohort.

The CDR3 sequence holds 14 residues, the cysteine and phenylalanine included. Only the CDR3 portion is preserved as DNA: 42 bases, with reading frame beginning at the first base. The germline V gene (reference sequence) sets CDR1 to LNHDA and CDR2 to SQIVND. V is shortened by 5 bases, J by 4 bases, and the region joining them spans 14 bases. The cohort comprised more than 550 healthy bone marrow donors. Cohort members were all nominally healthy when sampled, although unrecorded immune exposures were likely present. The donor tested CMV seronegative and was one of the 352 seronegative cohort members. Every donor gave a peripheral blood sample, and the peripheral blood mononuclear cells from that sample were used for TCR beta sequencing. The Qiagen DNeasy Blood Extraction Kit was used to extract genomic DNA from the blood cell samples. Libraries were prepared through the immunoSEQ multiplex PCR assay. The multiplex PCR relied on a mix of 60 forward primers for TCR Vbeta segments and 13 reverse primers for TCR Jbeta segments. The CDR3 region of rearranged TCR beta genes was amplified from genomic DNA with a multiplex PCR assay. Amplified TCR beta libraries were sequenced as 87-base-pair reads on the Illumina HiSeq System. As for the original processing: A later analysis tallied around 87 million unique TCR beta chains across the roughly 610 repertoires, and around 10 million of those chains were shared by two or more donors. A nearest-neighbor algorithm error-corrected the raw reads and collapsed the reads into unique sequences, merging closely related sequences to remove PCR and sequencing errors. Alignment of CDR3 sequences to IMGT reference sequences was used to assign V, D and J gene segments. For a sequence to be retained, a match of at least six nucleotides to both a V gene segment and a J gene segment was required. A rearrangement counted as productive if the CDR3 had no stop codons and remained in frame with V and J, and every other rearrangement counted as non-productive. CDR3 was defined according to IMGT convention as the region running from the second conserved V-encoded cysteine to the conserved J-encoded phenylalanine. In an earlier analysis of roughly 610 of the donors, sequences lacking an unambiguous match to a single V gene segment were excluded. In an earlier analysis of 500 to 750 of the donors, V segments were called functional above 56.7% productive rearrangements and were called segregating when the between-donor standard deviation exceeded 5%. A statistical classification framework was built to diagnose cytomegalovirus status from the catalog of TCR beta chain sequences. A later analysis assigned V and J genes by comparing TCR nucleotide sequences with IMGT/GENE-DB human TR gene sequences. A later analysis assigned CDR3 sequences and most-parsimonious VDJ recombination scenarios with the TCRdist pipeline. In a later analysis, every TCR beta chain was defined by the combination of its CDR3 amino acid sequence and its V-gene family, and reads without a unique V-gene family were dropped. To address suspected cross-contamination and a sequencing artifact, a later analysis removed a few hundred highly shared, low-generation-probability nucleotide sequences. In a later analysis, a clonal expansion index for each public chain was calculated from normalized within-repertoire ranks of inferred template counts. In a later analysis, generation probabilities were computed with a VDJ recombination model fitted to out-of-frame rearrangements, and the resulting probabilities were checked against IGoR. In a later analysis, hypergeometric tests were used to score TCR-TCR, TCR-HLA and TCR-CMV co-occurrence, with a repertoire-size bias correction applied to TCR pairs. In a later analysis, false discovery rates were estimated by permuting HLA or CMV assignments 20 times. In a later analysis, co-occurring TCRs were grouped with DBSCAN, and TCRdist sequence similarity was added when clustering was performed within HLA-allele-positive subsets. Repertoires with fewer than 30,000 or more than 120,000 public chains, plus five repertoires with anomalous nucleotide sharing, were excluded from co-occurrence clustering. TCRdb's version of the immuneACCESS table is confined to in-frame rearrangements and falls short of the full clone set. An unresolved V gene accounts for under half of the shortfall where checked; the remainder is of unknown origin. V, J and clone size are those of that table, while D and trimming were read from the DNA. The sample table holds some 98,000 clones, of which under 75% were seen once. 2% to 2.5% of the sample is in the top ten clones.

Results and caveats for the whole study, not just this receptor: When HLA alleles, especially DR and DQ, strongly co-occurred, TCR associations were difficult to assign to individual alleles. A few of the identified cytomegalovirus-associated TCR beta chains were confirmed in vitro to be specific for cytomegalovirus antigens. Most CMV-associated TCR beta chains appeared to be HLA-restricted in a later analysis, and the HLA associations seemed to be driven largely by CMV exposure. In a later genetic analysis, a missense DCLRE1C variant was associated with V-gene and J-gene trimming of TCR beta chains, and the association was replicated in an independent cohort. Across donors, most TCR sequences were observed very rarely, whereas some public TCRs were present in many individuals. The 87-base-pair reads could not distinguish some IMGT-functional V segments, including TRBV6-2 and TRBV6-3, so those segments were excluded. The cohort was sequenced for TCR beta chains only, and without alpha or paired-chain data the features that could be detected were limited. Correlated functional status among segregating V segments might be attributable to linkage disequilibrium, but an unknown experimental factor could not be ruled out. In a later analysis, HLA-associated TCR beta chains were found to be more clonally expanded and to have lower generation probabilities than equally common non-associated chains. A cluster of highly shared sequence variants was judged likely to be a technical artifact of the sequencing pipeline. A later genetic analysis reported fewer N-insertions in productive TCRs among donors in an Asian-associated ancestry cluster than the approximately 700-donor mean. A later analysis associated 16,951 TCR beta sequences with specific HLA alleles at a false discovery rate of 0.05. An earlier analysis of roughly 570 of the donors showed that most TCR beta V segments appeared in productive rearrangements either about 90% or about 30% of the time, which broadly matched IMGT annotations. Because counts were too low, roughly 18 rarely observed V segments, including chromosome 9 orphons, were left out of the earlier analysis of some 600 of the donors. Several of the top co-occurrence clusters appeared to be linked to parvovirus B19, influenza, CMV and Epstein-Barr virus, according to a later analysis. For the cohort, immune exposure information was limited to CMV serostatus. The authors suggested that the approach could potentially be generalized to other disease states and immunological phenotypes. Roughly uniform sequencing depth across donors was assumed in presence/absence analyses, although this assumption may not hold. The study gave a list of more than 150 TCR beta chains associated with cytomegalovirus. A further reported finding was that TCR beta sequences accurately predicted the HLA-A and HLA-B alleles for most subjects in the first cohort. In a later analysis, TCR association rates were found to vary across HLA loci, with the most associated TCRs seen for DRB1 alleles and the fewest for HLA-C alleles. Cytomegalovirus status was reported to be diagnosed by the classifier with high specificity and sensitivity in both the original and validation cohorts. Because HLA typing was unavailable for some donors at each locus, only the typed subset was used in association tests.

Specimen: PBMCs. The chain is encoded by TRBV19 joined to TRBJ2-5, with the D gene not confidently named. The sequence was obtained from a man in his fifties or sixties in good health and CMV-seronegative. The CDR3 in this case is CASSHMDRGETQYF. At the DNA level, the sequence is TGTGCCAGTAGTCACATGGATCGAGGAGAGACCCAGTACTTC.